This T cell receptor beta chain emerged from a study of cytomegalovirus exposure and HLA in healthy donors. This CDR3 comprises 14 residues. CDR1 is SGHNT, CDR2 YENEEA, per germline. V lost 4 bases, J lost 4 bases, and 6 bases stayed unmatched. This PCR relied on a set of 60 Vbeta primers and 13 Jbeta primers. Sequencing was performed with immunoSEQ multiplex PCR; in TCRdb, only in-frame clones are kept and a portion is missing. The sample consists of over 60,000 clones, about 81% of them appearing once. Findings of the study overall: Later analysis showed most CMV-associated TCR beta chains appearing HLA-restricted.

With respect to this clone: Its matching antigen is unknown.

This sequence originates from a man in his 70s in good health and CMV-seronegative. Sequences were obtained from PBMCs. This rearrangement joins TRBV11-3 to TRBJ2-5, with 7 bases that match TRBD1. The CDR3 DNA is TGTGCCAGCAGCTCCAGGACAGGCCGAGAGACCCAGTACTTC. Protein sequence: CASSSRTGRETQYF.